The 20 T cell receptor beta chains below were found in one sample sequenced in a study of T cell responses to AZD1222 COVID-19 vaccine. This table comes from immunoSEQ multiplex PCR, and its TCRdb copy is limited to in-frame clones, with some not included. Among roughly 150,000 clones listed, 85% to 95% were seen once. The sequenced sample was peripheral blood, obtained on day 0 of AZD1222 vaccination. The receptors come from an adult in good health.

The rearrangement links TRBV28 to TRBJ1-1; no clear D gene. The CDR3 sequence is 13 residues long. Germline assignment: CDR1 MDHEN and CDR2 SYDVKM. The ends were cut back, 5 bases at V and 1 base at J, with 8 bases in the middle. The DNA of the CDR3 is TGTGCCAGCAGTCCAACAGAGAACACTGAAGCTTTCTTT. Translating it yields CASSPTENTEAFF. The full variable domain, rest sourced from reference TRBV28 and TRBJ1-1, is DVKVTQSSRYLVKRTGEKVFLECVQDMDHENMFWYRQDPGLGLRLIYFSYDVKMKEKGDIPEGYSVSREKKERFSLILESASTNQTSMYLCASSPTENTEAFFGQGTRLTVV.

The chain has TRBV10-3 and TRBJ1-2; tentative D call: TRBD1 (6 bases). V was pared by 0 bases and J by 5 bases, with 7 bases between. This CDR3 has 13 residues. Germline values: CDR1 ENHRY, CDR2 SYGVKD. For the CDR3, the DNA is TGTGCCATCAGTGAGTCGACAGGATATGGCTACACCTTC. Translated: CAISESTGYGYTF.

In DNA, the CDR3 is TGTGCCAGTAGTACCGCCTATCAGCCCCAGCATTTT. Protein sequence: CASSTAYQPQHF. This chain links TRBV19 with TRBJ1-5; D unclear. The CDR3 covers 12 residues. Trimming pared 4 bases from V and 5 bases from J, leaving 6 bases between. Per germline, CDR1 LNHDA and CDR2 SQIVND (reference sequence).

V and J are TRBV6-5 and TRBJ1-1; D is unclear. V lost 2 bases to trimming and J lost 4 bases, with 8 bases between them. Per germline, CDR1 MNHEY and CDR2 SVGAGI. The CDR3 sequence is 13 residues long. The CDR3 coding sequence is TGTGCCAGCAGTTACCAGTTAGCCACTGAAGCTTTCTTT. As protein: CASSYQLATEAFF.

The genes are TRBV6-2 or TRBV6-3 and TRBJ2-5, with D perhaps TRBD2 (7 bases). Trimming stripped 0 bases from V and 5 bases from J, with 13 bases between. Germline-derived CDR1 and CDR2 are MNHEY and SVGEGT. The CDR3 runs 15 residues. The chain's CDR3 is CASSYSRGARETQYF. The CDR3 DNA follows: TGTGCCAGCAGTTACTCACGGGGGGCGCGGGAGACCCAGTACTTC.

The CDR3 is CASSIGQYAGAQPQHF. The CDR3 region has the DNA TGTGCCAGTAGTATAGGCCAATATGCGGGGGCCCAGCCCCAGCATTTT. This chain joins TRBV19 and TRBJ1-5; TRBD1 might be the D (6 bases). This CDR3 is 16 amino acids long. Germline V lookup: CDR1 LNHDA, CDR2 SQIVND (reference sequence). V lost 1 base to trimming and J lost 7 bases, with 17 bases between them.

The chain recombines TRBV4-1 with TRBJ1-3; D unresolved. Deletions cut 4 bases from V and 3 bases from J, with 22 bases between. Germline CDR1 and CDR2: MGHRA and YSYEKL. The CDR3 length is 18 residues. The CDR3 bases are TGCGCCAGCAGCCCCTTCGGAAGCAATACACTTGGTGGAAACACCATATATTTT. Its protein product is CASSPFGSNTLGGNTIYF.

This clone appeared a few times. The CDR3 loop is CASSFLGATYEQYF. The CDR3 nucleotides read TGTGCCAGCAGTTTTCTTGGAGCCACCTACGAGCAGTACTTC. The chain couples TRBV28 to TRBJ2-7; D uncertain. The V and J ends lost 3 bases and 2 bases respectively, with 11 bases between them. The CDR3 sequence is 14 residues long. Germline V CDR1 and CDR2: MDHEN, SYDVKM.

This chain links TRBV10-3 with TRBJ1-2, with TRBD1 matching over 8 bases. The CDR3 runs 12 residues. Germline CDR1 ENHRY, CDR2 SYGVKD. The junction had 0 bases not matched to a gene; V was cut back by 6 bases and J by 3 bases. CDR3 DNA: TGTGCCATCAGGGGACAGGACTATGGCTACACCTTC. Translation gives CAIRGQDYGYTF.

This rearrangement joins TRBV29-1 to TRBJ1-1; D perhaps matches TRBD1 (6 bases). There are 14 residues in the CDR3. Deletions cut 5 bases from V and 1 base from J, with 14 bases between. The germline V gene encodes CDR1 SQVTM and CDR2 ANQGSEA. The CDR3 nucleotides read TGCAGCGTTCTCGCAGGGGCAGGGAACACTGAAGCTTTCTTT. Translating gives CSVLAGAGNTEAFF. Supplemented by reference TRBV29-1 and TRBJ1-1, the full variable domain reads SAVISQKPSRDICQRGTSLTIQCQVDSQVTMMFWYRQQPGQSLTLIATANQGSEATYESGFVIDKFPISRPNLTFSTLTVSNMSPEDSSIYLCSVLAGAGNTEAFFGQGTRLTVV.

The gene calls are TRBV7-8 and TRBJ2-7, with TRBD2 as a possible D gene (7 bases). CDR3 size: 18 residues. Germline V lookup: CDR1 SGHVS, CDR2 FQNEAQ. Trimming removed 5 bases from V and 3 bases from J, with 26 bases in between. The CDR3 sequence: CASSPRDKSPGGYYEQYF. The CDR3 DNA reads TGTGCCAGCAGCCCCCGGGACAAGAGCCCCGGGGGGTACTACGAGCAGTACTTC.

This clone was recorded once. The chain uses TRBV6-5 and TRBJ1-2; TRBD1 aligns across 11 bases. V lost 6 bases and J lost 14; bases outside the gene matches: 8. The CDR3 is 12 amino acids. CDR1 and CDR2 from the germline V gene are MNHEY and SVGAGI. The CDR3: CASSLDRGPQTF. CDR3 DNA: TGTGCCAGCAGCCTGGACAGGGGGCCCCAGACCTTC.

This clone came up once. CDR3 region: CAISEWSSSGNTIYF. The CDR3, as DNA: TGTGCCATCAGTGAGTGGTCAAGCTCTGGAAACACCATATATTTT. The chain combines TRBV10-3 with TRBJ1-3; D remains unclear. The CDR3 runs to 15 residues. Between the trimmed V and J ends, which lost 1 base and 0 bases, there was a span of 7 bases. Germline V gives CDR1 ENHRY, CDR2 SYGVKD.

This clone appeared once. The V and J genes are TRBV3-1 (or the pseudogene TRBV3-2) and TRBJ1-6, with TRBD1 matching over 12 bases. Germline V gene lookup returns CDR1 LGHDT and CDR2 YNNKEL (reference sequence). The CDR3 runs to 16 residues. With 4 bases clipped from V and 9 bases from J, the junction kept 7 bases outside the gene matches. CDR3 nucleotides: TGTGCCAGCAGCCGAACCGGGACAGGGGGCCTTTCACCCCTCCACTTT. Translating it yields CASSRTGTGGLSPLHF.

J is TRBJ1-2 and V is TRBV7-8; 8 nucleotides match TRBD1. V gave up 5 bases and J gave up 8 bases; unmatched junction bases: 10. Per germline, CDR1 SGHVS and CDR2 FQNEAQ. The CDR3 loop spans 14 amino acids. The CDR3 DNA is TGTGCCAGCAGCCGGTCCCGGGACAGGAGAGGCTACACCTTC. Amino acid sequence: CASSRSRDRRGYTF.

This chain uses TRBV18 with TRBJ2-7; a possible D gene is TRBD2 (5 bases). V was clipped by 5 bases and J by 0 bases, with 17 bases between them. CDR1 is KGHSH, CDR2 LQKENI, per germline. The CDR3 runs 16 residues. The CDR3 is CASSSPLGENSYEQYF. The DNA for the CDR3 is TGTGCCAGCTCATCCCCCCTTGGGGAGAACTCCTACGAGCAGTACTTC. The full variable domain, its missing parts supplied by reference TRBV18 and TRBJ2-7, is NAGVMQNPRHLVRRRGQEARLRCSPMKGHSHVYWYRQLPEEGLKFMVYLQKENIIDESGMPKERFSAEFPKEGPSILRIQQVVRGDSAAYFCASSSPLGENSYEQYFGPGTRLTVT.

This chain joins TRBV6-2 or TRBV6-3 and TRBJ1-5, with D tentatively TRBD1 (5 bases). Trimming removed 0 bases at V and 3 bases at J, with 12 bases between. Germline V lookup: CDR1 MNHEY, CDR2 SVGEGT. The length of the CDR3 is 16 residues. CDR3 nucleotides: TGTGCCAGCAGTTACTCGAGCGGGGGGATCAATCAGCCCCAGCATTTT. This codes for CASSYSSGGINQPQHF.

The V gene is TRBV24-1, the J gene TRBJ1-1, with D perhaps matching TRBD1 (6 bases). V dropped 4 bases and J dropped 11 bases, with 10 bases sitting between them. The CDR3 extends over 11 amino acids. Per germline, CDR1 KGHDR and CDR2 SFDVKD. The CDR3 DNA follows: TGTGCCACCAGTGAGGGGGGCGCGGCTTTCTTT. Encoded protein: CATSEGGAAFF.

The chain combines TRBV5-1 with TRBJ1-1; 8 bases are a match to TRBD1. J was trimmed by 0 bases and V by 3 bases; bases with no gene match: 4. This CDR3 region has 15 residues. The germline V gene has CDR1 SGHRS and CDR2 YFSETQ. This CDR3 reads CASSYRTGLNTEAFF. The CDR3 nucleotides are TGCGCCAGCAGCTACCGGACAGGGCTGAACACTGAAGCTTTCTTT. Variable domain in full (rest from reference TRBV5-1 and TRBJ1-1): KAGVTQTPRYLIKTRGQQVTLSCSPISGHRSVSWYQQTPGQGLQFLFEYFSETQRNKGNFPGRFSGRQFSNSRSEMNVSTLELGDSALYLCASSYRTGLNTEAFFGQGTRLTVV.

V usage is TRBV28 and J usage is TRBJ2-2, with TRBD1 as a possible D gene (6 bases). CDR1 is MDHEN and CDR2 is SYDVKM in the germline V gene. Deletions cut 5 bases from V and 1 base from J, with 20 bases between. The CDR3 totals 18 residues. The CDR3 coding sequence is TGTGCCAGCAGTAGCCCCCCCACAGGGCTATTGAACACCGGGGAGCTGTTTTTT. Translation gives CASSSPPTGLLNTGELFF. Based on the CDR3 plus reference TRBV28 and TRBJ2-2, the full variable domain is DVKVTQSSRYLVKRTGEKVFLECVQDMDHENMFWYRQDPGLGLRLIYFSYDVKMKEKGDIPEGYSVSREKKERFSLILESASTNQTSMYLCASSSPPTGLLNTGELFFGEGSRLTVL.